The 25 T cell receptor beta chains listed next were all sequenced from one sample in a study of T-cell memory formation after mild COVID-19. One entry per CDR3 protein results from TCRdb running MiXCR on the 5' RACE reads. The table has roughly 400,000 distinct CDR3 sequences, approximately 19% seen once. The sequenced sample consisted of PBMCs or a T cell subset sorted from them (not recorded which). The source is a man aged 18 to 35 who had mild COVID-19 (a few samples of this study predate the infection). Cell type and time point are not known.

This clonotype has just a few counts. This rearrangement joins TRBV7-9 to TRBJ2-2; no firm D call. Germline V CDR1 and CDR2: SEHNR, FQNEAQ (reference sequence). The ends were cut back, 0 bases at V and 3 bases at J, with 8 bases in the middle. The CDR3 covers 15 residues. CDR3 residues: CASSLAVADTGELFF. In nucleotides, the CDR3 is TGTGCCAGCAGCTTAGCCGTGGCGGACACCGGGGAGCTGTTTTTT. Full variable domain (rest looked up from reference TRBV7-9 and TRBJ2-2): DTGVSQNPRHKITKRGQNVTFRCDPISEHNRLYWYRQTLGQGPEFLTYFQNEAQLEKSRLLSDRFSAERPKGSFSTLEIQRTEQGDSAMYLCASSLAVADTGELFFGEGSRLTVL.

The chain uses TRBV20-1 and TRBJ2-2, with 9 bases identical to TRBD1. Unmatched junction bases numbered 12, after V lost 0 bases and J lost 7 bases. This CDR3 has 17 residues. Per the germline V gene, CDR1 is DFQATT and CDR2 is SNEGSKA (reference sequence). Written as DNA, the CDR3 is TGCAGTGCTAGAGATGGATCAGGACAGGGGATCGGCGGGGAGCTGTTTTTT. This translates into CSARDGSGQGIGGELFF.

The genes are TRBV10-3 and TRBJ2-7; 7 nucleotides line up with TRBD1. The CDR3 spans 12 residues. Germline CDR1 and CDR2: ENHRY and SYGVKD. With 10 bases clipped from V and 2 bases from J, the junction kept 5 bases outside the gene matches. CDR3 DNA: TGTGCCAACTCACAGGGGACCTACGAGCAGTACTTC. This sequence encodes CANSQGTYEQYF.

The chain is built from TRBV6-2 or TRBV6-3 and TRBJ1-1; D unclear. Germline V gene lookup returns CDR1 MNHEY and CDR2 SVGEGT. V dropped 5 bases and J dropped 1 base, with 8 bases sitting between them. CDR3 length equals 13 residues. DNA for the CDR3: TGTGCCAGCAGTAGAAGACAGAACACTGAAGCTTTCTTT. It specifies CASSRRQNTEAFF.

The rearrangement joins TRBV7-2 to TRBJ2-7; 12 nucleotides agree with TRBD1. The CDR3 consists of 15 residues. In germline, CDR1 is SGHTA, CDR2 FQGNSA. J gave up 9 bases and V 4 bases, and 10 bases lay outside the gene matches. The CDR3 sequence is CASSYPPGQGAGQYF. Written as DNA, the CDR3 is TGTGCCAGCAGCTACCCCCCGGGACAGGGGGCCGGGCAGTACTTC.

Only a few counts were recorded for this clonotype. The rearrangement links TRBV6-1 to TRBJ1-2; weak D call: TRBD1 (6 bases). Trimming shortened V by 7 bases and J by 8 bases, and 14 bases separated the two germline ends. CDR1 and CDR2 from the germline V gene are MNHNS and SASEGT. CDR3 length equals 12 residues. In DNA form, the CDR3 reads TGTGCCAGCACCCCGACAGGTCGGGGCTACACCTTC. Its protein is CASTPTGRGYTF.

This chain uses TRBV11-3 with TRBJ2-3; 8 bases map to TRBD1. This CDR3 spans 14 amino acids. V was pared by 5 bases and J by 3 bases, with 4 bases of the junction left unmatched. CDR1 is SGHNT and CDR2 is YENEEA in the germline V gene. The CDR3 region has the DNA TGTGCCAGCAGCGTCCGGACAGGGACAGATACGCAGTATTTT. The encoded protein is CASSVRTGTDTQYF.

The gene calls are TRBV7-3 and TRBJ2-1; D not resolved. The V end was cut by 5 bases, the J end by 10 bases, with 12 bases between. Germline CDR1 and CDR2: SGHTA and FQGTGA. This CDR3 region has 12 residues. CDR3 loop: CASSPLLREQFF. The CDR3 DNA reads as TGTGCCAGCAGCCCCCTCCTAAGGGAGCAGTTCTTC.

The chain joins TRBV20-1 to TRBJ2-5; maybe TRBD1 (6 bases). The CDR3 has 13 residues. Germline-derived CDR1 and CDR2 are DFQATT and SNEGSKA (reference sequence). V was trimmed by 1 base and J by 3 bases, leaving 9 bases between them. In DNA form, the CDR3 reads TGCAGTGCTAGAGTCGCAGGGGAAGAGACCCAGTACTTC. Translation gives CSARVAGEETQYF.

The V call is TRBV12-3 or TRBV12-4, the J call TRBJ1-6, with D perhaps TRBD1 (5 bases). The length of the CDR3 is 14 residues. V lost 6 bases to trimming and J lost 5 bases, with 11 bases between them. The CDR3 nucleotides are TGTGCCAGCAGGGTCGACAGTCATAATTCACCCCTCCACTTT. It codes for CASRVDSHNSPLHF.

In its sample, this clonotype was seen a few times. The rearrangement uses TRBV5-1 and TRBJ2-1; 7 nucleotides match TRBD1. The CDR3 extends over 15 amino acids. V lost 2 bases, J lost 6 bases, and 8 bases stayed unmatched. Germline loops: CDR1 SGHRS, CDR2 YFSETQ. Here the CDR3 reads CASSLRQGYSNEQFF. As DNA, the CDR3 is TGCGCCAGCAGCTTAAGACAGGGTTATAGCAATGAGCAGTTCTTC.

This clonotype occurred a few times. This chain joins TRBV20-1 and TRBJ2-1; the match to TRBD1 covers 9 bases. CDR1 is DFQATT, CDR2 SNEGSKA, per germline (reference sequence). Trimming took 5 bases from V and 5 from J; bases not matched to a gene: 10. This CDR3 contains 15 residues. Here the CDR3 DNA reads TGCAGTGCTCCAACCGGGACAGGGAGGGACAATGAGCAGTTCTTC. Its protein is CSAPTGTGRDNEQFF.

This clonotype was recorded a few times. The rearrangement links TRBV14 to TRBJ2-7; 9 positions match TRBD1. With V trimmed by 1 base and J by 11 bases, 3 bases remained unmatched. Germline V gives CDR1 SGHDN, CDR2 FVKESK. CDR3 length equals 12 residues. DNA for the CDR3: TGTGCCAGCAGCCAAGGCCGGGACAGGGAGTACGTC. This gives the protein CASSQGRDREYV.

In its sample, this clonotype was seen a few times. This CDR3 reads CASSRTGGGTEAFF. CDR3 nucleotide sequence: TGCGCCAGCAGCCGGACAGGGGGGGGGACTGAAGCTTTCTTT. The V and J genes are TRBV4-1 and TRBJ1-1; 10 nucleotides agree with TRBD1. Unmatched junction bases numbered 4, after V lost 4 bases and J lost 5 bases. The CDR3 runs 14 residues. Germline lookup yields CDR1 MGHRA and CDR2 YSYEKL.

This clonotype was recorded a few times. The CDR3 is CASSLGDGDIYEQYF. DNA for the CDR3: TGCGCCAGCAGCTTGGGGGACGGGGACATCTACGAGCAGTACTTC. This sequence joins TRBV5-1 and TRBJ2-7; tentatively, D is TRBD1 (6 bases). Germline loops: CDR1 SGHRS, CDR2 YFSETQ. The germline V and J ends were trimmed by 0 bases and 3 bases, with 13 bases remaining between them. The CDR3 is 15 amino acids.

This chain joins TRBV12-3 or TRBV12-4 and TRBJ2-3; 8 bases align to TRBD2. The CDR3 covers 15 residues. V lost 4 bases, J lost 6 bases, and 9 bases stayed unmatched. This chain's CDR3 is CASSSRGGGLDTQYF. DNA of the CDR3: TGTGCCAGCAGTTCCCGGGGGGGTGGACTGGATACGCAGTATTTT.

This clonotype was observed at least ten times. The V call is TRBV4-3, the J call TRBJ2-3, with TRBD2 identical over 7 bases. In germline, CDR1 is LGHNA, CDR2 YSLEER. The CDR3 totals 15 residues. The V segment lost 7 bases and the J segment 5 bases; nucleotides outside the gene matches: 12. The CDR3 DNA reads TGCGCCAGCACGAGGGTGGCGGGGGTTAGAGATACGCAGTATTTT. Its protein is CASTRVAGVRDTQYF.

The genes are TRBV2 and TRBJ2-2, with D unclear. The CDR3 runs to 15 residues. The ends were cut back, 3 bases at V and 4 bases at J, with 12 bases in the middle. CDR1 and CDR2 from the germline V gene are SNHLY and FYNNEI. This chain's CDR3 is CASSDGYLGTGELFF. CDR3 nucleotide sequence: TGTGCCAGCAGTGACGGGTACCTGGGCACCGGGGAGCTGTTTTTT.

J is TRBJ2-3 and V is TRBV24-1; 8 bases agree with TRBD1. This CDR3 contains 16 residues. CDR1 is KGHDR and CDR2 is SFDVKD in the germline V gene. The J segment lost 4 bases and the V segment lost 3 bases, leaving 8 bases of the junction unmatched. The CDR3 reads CATSDPGQGGADTQYF. The CDR3 bases are TGTGCCACCAGTGATCCAGGACAGGGTGGAGCAGATACGCAGTATTTT.

This clonotype was seen a handful of times. J is TRBJ2-1 and V is TRBV7-2, with TRBD1 identical over 8 bases. The CDR3 has 16 residues. V dropped 5 bases and J dropped 2; count of bases not matched to a gene: 8. The V gene's germline CDR1 is SGHTA and CDR2 FQGNSA. The CDR3 bases are TGTGCCAGCAGCGGGCCGGGACAGGTCGCCTACAATGAGCAGTTCTTC. The encoded protein is CASSGPGQVAYNEQFF.

J is TRBJ2-5 and V is TRBV18, with 9 bases fitting TRBD2. The germline V gene encodes CDR1 KGHSH and CDR2 LQKENI. Trimming took 4 bases from V and 5 from J; bases not matched to a gene: 8. The CDR3 is 15 residues long. CDR3 nucleotide sequence: TGTGCCAGCTCACTAAGCGGGGGGTCCTTGGAGACCCAGTACTTC. Its translation: CASSLSGGSLETQYF.

The V and J genes are TRBV7-2 and TRBJ1-4; the D gene is possibly TRBD1 (6 bases). Germline V lookup: CDR1 SGHTA, CDR2 FQGNSA. The V end lost 4 bases, the J end lost 7 bases, and 19 bases lay between the germline ends. There are 16 residues in the CDR3. The CDR3 reads CASSSNAITGREKLFF. In DNA form, the CDR3 reads TGTGCCAGCAGCTCCAACGCCATAACAGGGCGTGAAAAACTGTTTTTT.

This clonotype was observed a handful of times. This chain uses TRBV5-1 with TRBJ2-3; D is possibly TRBD1 (6 bases). This CDR3 is 15 amino acids long. CDR1 and CDR2 from the germline V gene are SGHRS and YFSETQ. Trimming pared 6 bases from V and 3 bases from J, leaving 17 bases between. CDR3 loop: CASTPQGGDTDTQYF. The CDR3 DNA sequence: TGCGCCAGCACCCCACAGGGCGGTGATACAGATACGCAGTATTTT.

This chain connects TRBV9 to TRBJ2-7; D may be TRBD2 (5 bases). V shed 0 bases and J shed 4 bases, with 14 bases lying between them. The CDR3 is 15 residues long. Germline CDR1 is SGDLS and CDR2 is YYNGEE. The CDR3 sequence is CASSVAPGNTYEQYF. CDR3 nucleotide sequence: TGTGCCAGCAGCGTAGCCCCGGGGAACACATACGAGCAGTACTTC.

This clonotype was counted only a few times. V and J are TRBV18 and TRBJ1-5; 10 positions agree with TRBD1. The germline CDR1 and CDR2 sequences are KGHSH and LQKENI. With 3 bases clipped from V and 3 bases from J, the junction kept 2 bases outside the gene matches. This CDR3 comprises 15 residues. Here the CDR3 reads CASSPGQGTNQPQHF. DNA of the CDR3: TGTGCCAGCTCACCGGGACAGGGGACCAATCAGCCCCAGCATTTT.